This T cell receptor beta chain was observed in a study of blood T cell repertoires in COVID-19. Study as a whole: Researchers got acute and convalescent COVID-19 samples from the United States, Italy and Spain. Sample material is recorded as cDNA or gDNA derived from T cells, B-cell-depleted T cells, or PBMCs.

Under the authors' procedure: Amplifying reference gene primers gave estimates of nucleated cell counts. Profiling relied on immunoSEQ multiplex PCR, and the TCRdb table lists in-frame clones only, not all of them. V, J and clone size are taken as reported in that table, and D and trimming were inferred from the DNA itself. The sample comprises roughly 230,000 clones, roughly four fifths of which are singletons, and 3.5% to 4.5% rests with the top ten. The receptor was derived from a man aged 50 to 59 with acute or convalescent COVID-19. Sequencing was carried out using peripheral blood.

DNA for the CDR3: TGTGCCATCCGGGGACAGGGCAATCAGCCCCAGCATTTT. Translating gives CAIRGQGNQPQHF. The chain combines TRBV10-3 with TRBJ1-5; 8 bases are a match to TRBD1. Trimming cost V 8 bases and J 2 bases; bases outside gene matches: 2. CDR1 ENHRY and CDR2 SYGVKD come from the germline V gene. The CDR3 has 13 residues.